This is a list of T cell receptor beta chains from one sample in a study of blood T cell repertoires in COVID-19. Data came from immunoSEQ multiplex PCR; TCRdb stores just in-frame clones and leaves some out. This sample has about 87,000 clones; 75% to 90% occur once, and the top ten carry approximately 12%. The sequenced sample consisted of peripheral blood. These receptors all come from an older man with acute or convalescent COVID-19. CDR3s include the opening cysteine and the closing phenylalanine or tryptophan. Each record gives: V gene, clone size, J gene, D gene, CDR3 DNA, CDR3 protein. A D gene is named only where the DNA matches it firmly. Clone size appears in some rows only: once, few, many, or a class for an expanded clone.

v_gene: TRBV18; abundance: once; j_gene: TRBJ1-4; d_gene: -; CDR3nt: TGTGCCAGCTCACCCGGACAGATTAATGAAAAACTGTTTTTT; CDR3aa: CASSPGQINEKLFF
v_gene: TRBV6-4; abundance: -; j_gene: TRBJ2-1; d_gene: -; CDR3nt: TGTGCCAGCAGTGACCGGGGGAGCTCCTACAATGAGCAGTTCTTC; CDR3aa: CASSDRGSSYNEQFF
v_gene: TRBV7-6; abundance: -; j_gene: TRBJ2-1; d_gene: -; CDR3nt: TGTGCCAGCAGCCGCGCCTTCGAATATGGCAATGAGCAGTTCTTC; CDR3aa: CASSRAFEYGNEQFF
v_gene: TRBV10-3; abundance: -; j_gene: TRBJ1-5; d_gene: TRBD1; CDR3nt: TGTGCCATCAGTGATCAGGGGGATCAGCCCCAGCATTTT; CDR3aa: CAISDQGDQPQHF
v_gene: TRBV3-1/TRBV3-2; abundance: -; j_gene: TRBJ2-7; d_gene: TRBD1; CDR3nt: TGTGCCAGCAGCCTCGGGACAGTCCTCAGGGAGCAGTACTTC; CDR3aa: CASSLGTVLREQYF
v_gene: TRBV7-3; abundance: -; j_gene: TRBJ2-1; d_gene: TRBD2; CDR3nt: TGTGCCAGCAGCACTCGGACTAGCGGGCACTACAATGAGCAGTTCTTC; CDR3aa: CASSTRTSGHYNEQFF
v_gene: TRBV27; abundance: -; j_gene: TRBJ1-2; d_gene: -; CDR3nt: TGTGCCAGCAGTTTATCGACGGGGGGCGGACTCAATGGCTACACCTTC; CDR3aa: CASSLSTGGGLNGYTF
v_gene: TRBV5-1; abundance: once; j_gene: TRBJ1-2; d_gene: -; CDR3nt: TGCGCCAGCAGCTCCGATCCAGGGGCCCCTTATGGCTACACCTTC; CDR3aa: CASSSDPGAPYGYTF
v_gene: TRBV7-2; abundance: -; j_gene: TRBJ1-2; d_gene: -; CDR3nt: TGTGCCAGCAGCCCCCAGGGCTATGGCTACACCTTC; CDR3aa: CASSPQGYGYTF
v_gene: TRBV3-1/TRBV3-2; abundance: -; j_gene: TRBJ2-2; d_gene: -; CDR3nt: TGTGCCAGCAGCCAAGAGGCACCTAGCACCGGGGAGCTGTTTTTT; CDR3aa: CASSQEAPSTGELFF
v_gene: TRBV14; abundance: once; j_gene: TRBJ2-5; d_gene: -; CDR3nt: TGTGCCAGCAGCCAAGATTATCAGAAAGAGACCCAGTACTTC; CDR3aa: CASSQDYQKETQYF
v_gene: TRBV7-3; abundance: -; j_gene: TRBJ1-2; d_gene: TRBD1; CDR3nt: TGTGCCAGCAGCCTGGGAGCGGGACAGGGTGGCTATGGCTACACCTTC; CDR3aa: CASSLGAGQGGYGYTF
v_gene: TRBV24-1; abundance: -; j_gene: TRBJ2-1; d_gene: TRBD2; CDR3nt: TGTGCCACCAGTGATTTGAAGACTAGCGGGATTTACGACGTGGGTGAGCAGTTCTTC; CDR3aa: CATSDLKTSGIYDVGEQFF
v_gene: TRBV9; abundance: -; j_gene: TRBJ2-1; d_gene: TRBD2; CDR3nt: TGTGCCAGCAGCTTGACTAGCGGGACTGACAATGAGCAGTTCTTC; CDR3aa: CASSLTSGTDNEQFF
v_gene: TRBV29-1; abundance: -; j_gene: TRBJ1-1; d_gene: -; CDR3nt: TGCAGCGTCGTTAAAGGACATCTGAACACTGAAGCTTTCTTT; CDR3aa: CSVVKGHLNTEAFF
v_gene: TRBV3-1/TRBV3-2; abundance: -; j_gene: TRBJ1-3; d_gene: -; CDR3nt: TGTGCCAGCAGCCGAACAGGGAGCACAACTTCTGGAAACACCATATATTTT; CDR3aa: CASSRTGSTTSGNTIYF
v_gene: TRBV11-2; abundance: -; j_gene: TRBJ1-1; d_gene: -; CDR3nt: TGTGCCAGCAGTTCACTCACGCCCCCGGGCACTGAAGCTTTCTTT; CDR3aa: CASSSLTPPGTEAFF
v_gene: TRBV6-2/TRBV6-3; abundance: once; j_gene: TRBJ1-2; d_gene: -; CDR3nt: TGTGCCAGCAGTTACTCTAGCAGCTACACCTTC; CDR3aa: CASSYSSSYTF
v_gene: TRBV3-1/TRBV3-2; abundance: few; j_gene: TRBJ2-2; d_gene: -; CDR3nt: TGTGCCAGCAGCCAATCGACAGGCCGAACCGGGGAGCTGTTTTTT; CDR3aa: CASSQSTGRTGELFF
v_gene: TRBV30; abundance: -; j_gene: TRBJ1-1; d_gene: TRBD1; CDR3nt: TGTGCCTGGACGGGACAGGGGAACACTGAAGCTTTCTTT; CDR3aa: CAWTGQGNTEAFF
v_gene: TRBV28; abundance: once; j_gene: TRBJ2-1; d_gene: -; CDR3nt: TGTGCCAGCAGGAGGACTACCTCAACTGTCTACAATGAGCAGTTCTTC; CDR3aa: CASRRTTSTVYNEQFF
v_gene: TRBV10-3; abundance: once; j_gene: TRBJ2-5; d_gene: TRBD1; CDR3nt: TGTGCCATCAGTGTACCGGGACAGGGAATAATGATGGAGACCCAGTACTTC; CDR3aa: CAISVPGQGIMMETQYF